This is a list of T cell receptor beta chains from one sample in a study of shared clonotypes between healthy human individuals. This table comes from immunoSEQ multiplex PCR, and its TCRdb copy is limited to in-frame clones, with some not included. The table includes 1 million to 1.3 million clones, around 78% detected once. Sequencing was done on a sample of memory CD4+ T cells from PBMCs. The receptors shown here come from a man aged 18 to 29 in good health. Some clones in this sample may be carry-over from other donors' samples. The CDR3 runs from the conserved cysteine through the conserved F or W. Fields, in order: clone size, V gene, J gene, D gene, CDR3 protein, CDR3 DNA. D genes are given only for firm matches. A row's size may be missing; if present it is once, few, many or a size class.

>few|TRBV12-5|TRBJ1-1|-
CASGTGMNTEAFF
TGTGCTAGTGGTACAGGGATGAACACTGAAGCTTTCTTT
>-|TRBV30|TRBJ2-1|-
CAWSSSYNEQFF
TGTGCCTGGAGCTCGTCCTACAATGAGCAGTTCTTC
>few|TRBV4-1|TRBJ2-6|TRBD1
CASSTRGQGATGANVLTF
TGCGCCAGCTCTACGAGGGGACAGGGGGCTACGGGGGCCAACGTCCTGACTTTC
>many|TRBV6-1|TRBJ2-1|TRBD2
CASRGREGRNEQFF
TGTGCCAGCAGAGGGCGGGAGGGCCGGAATGAGCAGTTCTTC
>-|TRBV7-3|TRBJ1-5|-
CASSLTGRNQPQHF
TGTGCCAGCAGCTTAACGGGCAGAAATCAGCCCCAGCATTTT
>-|TRBV20-1|TRBJ2-1|-
CSADSGEQFF
TGCAGTGCCGATAGCGGCGAGCAGTTCTTC
>-|TRBV9|TRBJ2-1|TRBD2
CASSETSDAYNEQFF
TGTGCCAGCAGCGAGACTAGCGATGCCTACAATGAGCAGTTCTTC
>-|TRBV7-9|TRBJ2-7|TRBD1
CASSYGQGGYEQYF
TGTGCCAGCAGCTACGGACAGGGTGGCTACGAGCAGTACTTC
>-|TRBV4-1|TRBJ1-1|-
CASSQIPRGDTEAFF
TGCGCCAGCAGCCAGATCCCGCGAGGGGACACTGAAGCTTTCTTT
>-|TRBV4-3|TRBJ2-1|TRBD2
CASSQVAGGGVYNEQFF
TGCGCCAGCAGCCAAGTGGCGGGAGGGGGGGTCTACAATGAGCAGTTCTTC
>-|TRBV10-3|TRBJ2-7|-
CAISGSFTSYEQYF
TGTGCCATCAGCGGGAGTTTCACGTCCTACGAGCAGTACTTC
>-|TRBV4-2|TRBJ2-7|-
CASSQDRGIGYEQYF
TGTGCCAGCAGCCAAGACCGGGGGATCGGGTACGAGCAGTACTTC
>-|TRBV10-3|TRBJ1-5|-
CAISELQLNQPQHF
TGTGCCATCAGTGAGCTACAGCTTAATCAGCCCCAGCATTTT
>few|TRBV29-1|TRBJ1-2|-
CSVTGQTNYGYTF
TGCAGCGTAACCGGACAGACCAACTATGGCTACACCTTC
>-|TRBV7-2|TRBJ1-1|-
CASTAGHMNTEAFF
TGTGCCAGCACCGCAGGACATATGAACACTGAAGCTTTCTTT
>-|TRBV28|TRBJ1-3|-
CASGTGGNTIYF
TGTGCCAGCGGGACTGGAGGAAACACCATATATTTT
>-|TRBV14|TRBJ2-3|TRBD1
CASSETGSTQYF
TGTGCCAGCAGCGAGACAGGGAGTACGCAGTATTTT
>-|TRBV7-9|TRBJ1-4|TRBD1
CASSTYRGVNEKLFF
TGTGCCAGCAGCACGTACAGGGGAGTTAATGAAAAACTGTTTTTT
>few|TRBV7-2|TRBJ2-3|TRBD2
CATTLAGGLTDTQYF
TGTGCCACCACCCTAGCGGGAGGGCTCACAGATACGCAGTATTTT
>many|TRBV29-1|TRBJ2-1|-
CSVTGSSSYNEQFF
TGCAGCGTAACAGGCTCGAGCTCCTACAATGAGCAGTTCTTC
>-|TRBV28|TRBJ2-4|-
CASSLGGPFKNIQYF
TGTGCCAGCAGTTTGGGGGGACCGTTCAAAAACATTCAGTACTTC
>-|TRBV5-1|TRBJ2-7|TRBD2
CASSLGPTSGRYEQYF
TGCGCCAGCAGCTTGGGACCGACTAGCGGGAGGTACGAGCAGTACTTC
>many|TRBV5-5|TRBJ2-3|-
CASSFRGTDTQYF
TGTGCCAGCAGCTTCAGGGGCACAGATACGCAGTATTTT
>few|TRBV30|TRBJ1-3|-
CAWSEVYSGNTIYF
TGTGCCTGGAGTGAGGTCTACTCTGGAAACACCATATATTTT
>-|TRBV5-1|TRBJ2-7|TRBD2
CASSPGGGFSYEQYF
TGCGCCAGCAGCCCTGGCGGGGGTTTCTCCTACGAGCAGTACTTC
>-|TRBV28|TRBJ1-2|-
CASTLGGYGYTF
TGTGCCAGCACCCTCGGGGGCTATGGCTACACCTTC
>-|TRBV7-9|TRBJ2-7|TRBD2
CASSLMSGRASEQYF
TGTGCCAGCAGCTTAATGAGCGGGAGGGCCTCCGAGCAGTACTTC
>-|TRBV2|TRBJ2-3|TRBD2
CASSGLAGTDTQYF
TGTGCCAGCAGTGGACTAGCGGGGACAGATACGCAGTATTTT
>-|TRBV7-9|TRBJ1-1|-
CASSERARTEAFF
TGTGCCAGCAGCGAAAGGGCACGGACTGAAGCTTTCTTT
>-|TRBV2|TRBJ2-7|-
CASRSRGDSYEQYF
TGTGCCAGCAGATCCAGGGGGGATTCCTACGAGCAGTACTTC
>-|TRBV7-3|TRBJ2-2|TRBD1
CASRSGQGSGELFF
TGTGCCAGCAGATCGGGACAGGGAAGCGGGGAGCTGTTTTTT
>-|TRBV2|TRBJ1-4|-
CASSVLENEKLFF
TGTGCCAGCAGTGTATTAGAAAATGAAAAACTGTTTTTT
>-|TRBV5-1|TRBJ2-7|TRBD1
CASSLLGGGEQYF
TGCGCCAGCAGCTTGCTAGGGGGCGGGGAGCAGTACTTC
>-|TRBV7-8|TRBJ2-5|-
CASSKSEKSGTQYF
TGTGCCAGCAGCAAGAGCGAGAAATCCGGGACCCAGTACTTC
>once|TRBV7-2|TRBJ2-2|-
CASSLLTSNTGELFF
TGTGCCAGCAGCTTATTGACCTCGAACACCGGGGAGCTGTTTTTT
>-|TRBV2|TRBJ1-4|TRBD1
CASTGTGQEKLFF
TGTGCCAGCACCGGGACAGGGCAGGAAAAACTGTTTTTT
>-|TRBV30|TRBJ2-3|-
CAWTRGSTDTQYF
TGTGCCTGGACTCGGGGTAGCACAGATACGCAGTATTTT
>-|TRBV28|TRBJ1-4|-
CASSRQGTNEKLFF
TGTGCCAGCAGTCGTCAGGGGACTAATGAAAAACTGTTTTTT
>-|TRBV1|TRBJ2-6|-
CTSSPKNGSGANVLTF
TGCACCAGCAGCCCAAAAAACGGGTCTGGGGCCAACGTCCTGACTTTC
>-|TRBV15|TRBJ1-5|-
CATSRGGANQPQHF
TGTGCCACCAGCAGAGGGGGGGCAAATCAGCCCCAGCATTTT
>few|TRBV7-6|TRBJ1-1|-
CASSFGRATEAFF
TGTGCCAGCAGCTTCGGGAGGGCCACTGAAGCTTTCTTT
>-|TRBV11-2|TRBJ2-1|TRBD2
CASSGLSGRDYNEQFF
TGTGCCAGCAGCGGATTAAGCGGGAGAGATTACAATGAGCAGTTCTTC
>once|TRBV4-1|TRBJ1-2|-
CASSHYQQEPYGYTF
TGCGCCAGCAGCCACTATCAACAGGAGCCTTATGGCTACACCTTC
>few|TRBV14|TRBJ2-5|-
CASSPGTRRQETQYF
TGTGCCAGCAGCCCTGGAACTAGGAGGCAAGAGACCCAGTACTTC
>-|TRBV5-1|TRBJ2-7|TRBD2
CASSFGHSGRAGEQYF
TGCGCCAGCAGCTTTGGCCATAGCGGGAGGGCCGGCGAGCAGTACTTC
>-|TRBV29-1|TRBJ2-3|TRBD1
CSAGQGPDTQYF
TGCAGCGCCGGACAGGGACCAGATACGCAGTATTTT
>-|TRBV15|TRBJ2-1|TRBD2
CATLGTSGMNEQFF
TGTGCCACCCTAGGGACTAGCGGGATGAATGAGCAGTTCTTC
>few|TRBV5-1|TRBJ2-7|TRBD2
CASSLGTSGSYEQYF
TGCGCCAGCAGCTTGGGGACTAGCGGATCCTACGAGCAGTACTTC
>-|TRBV13|TRBJ1-1|TRBD1
CASSLAGGHTEAFF
TGTGCCAGCAGCTTAGCAGGGGGCCACACTGAAGCTTTCTTT
>-|TRBV7-9|TRBJ2-1|TRBD2
CASSPSGLASNEQFF
TGTGCCAGCAGCCCTTCGGGACTAGCCTCCAATGAGCAGTTCTTC
>-|TRBV28|TRBJ2-7|-
CASSLWVTRRDFYEQYF
TGTGCCAGCAGTTTATGGGTTACCAGACGCGACTTCTACGAGCAGTACTTC
>-|TRBV9|TRBJ2-7|TRBD1
CASSAHPTGQGIGYEQYF
TGTGCCAGCAGCGCCCACCCGACGGGACAGGGGATAGGCTACGAGCAGTACTTC
>few|TRBV7-3|TRBJ2-7|TRBD2
CASSSQAGAYEQYF
TGTGCCAGCAGCTCCCAAGCGGGAGCCTACGAGCAGTACTTC
>-|TRBV2|TRBJ2-7|-
CASSAEGGTYYEQYF
TGTGCCAGCAGCGCCGAGGGGGGAACTTACTACGAGCAGTACTTC
>-|TRBV30|TRBJ1-3|-
CACPGGSSGNTIYF
TGTGCCTGCCCCGGGGGGTCATCTGGAAACACCATATATTTT
>-|TRBV28|TRBJ2-1|-
CASINPYEQFF
TGTGCCAGCATTAATCCGTATGAGCAGTTCTTC
>-|TRBV4-2|TRBJ1-5|-
CASSQNRVSGAQHF
TGTGCCAGCAGCCAAAACAGGGTTTCAGGGGCCCAGCATTTT
>many|TRBV2|TRBJ1-2|-
CASSELARVGYGYTF
TGTGCCAGCAGTGAATTGGCCAGGGTGGGCTATGGCTACACCTTC
>-|TRBV2|TRBJ2-2|TRBD2
CASRPGTSGRRNTGELFF
TGTGCCAGCAGGCCCGGGACTAGCGGGAGGAGGAACACCGGGGAGCTGTTTTTT
>-|TRBV5-1|TRBJ1-1|TRBD1
CASSSDRQNTEAFF
TGCGCCAGCAGCTCGGACAGGCAGAACACTGAAGCTTTCTTT